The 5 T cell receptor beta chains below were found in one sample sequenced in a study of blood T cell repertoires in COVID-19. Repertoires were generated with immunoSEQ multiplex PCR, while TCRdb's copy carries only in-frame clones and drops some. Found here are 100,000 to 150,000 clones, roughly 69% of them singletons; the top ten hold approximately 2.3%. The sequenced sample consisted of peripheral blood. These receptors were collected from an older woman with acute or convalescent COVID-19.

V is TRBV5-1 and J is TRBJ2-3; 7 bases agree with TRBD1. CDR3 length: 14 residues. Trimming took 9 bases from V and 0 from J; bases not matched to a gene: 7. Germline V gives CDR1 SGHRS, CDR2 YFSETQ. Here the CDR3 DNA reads TGCGCCACCAAGGGGGCGATAAGCACAGATACGCAGTATTTT. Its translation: CATKGAISTDTQYF.

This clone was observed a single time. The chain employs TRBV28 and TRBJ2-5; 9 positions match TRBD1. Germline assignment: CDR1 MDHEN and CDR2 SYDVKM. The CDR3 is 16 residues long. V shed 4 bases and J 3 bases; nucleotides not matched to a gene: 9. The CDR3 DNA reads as TGTGCCAGCAGTTCGGCCACAGGGGGCGCCAAAGAGACCCAGTACTTC. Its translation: CASSSATGGAKETQYF.

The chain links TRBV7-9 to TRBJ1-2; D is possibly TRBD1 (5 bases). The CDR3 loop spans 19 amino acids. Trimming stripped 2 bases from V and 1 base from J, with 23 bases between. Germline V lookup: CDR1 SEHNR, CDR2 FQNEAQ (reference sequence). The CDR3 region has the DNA TGTGCCAGCAGCTTAACGGACAATGGGAGGACCAGGGTTAACTATGGCTACACCTTC. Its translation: CASSLTDNGRTRVNYGYTF. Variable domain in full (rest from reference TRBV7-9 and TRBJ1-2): DTGVSQNPRHKITKRGQNVTFRCDPISEHNRLYWYRQTLGQGPEFLTYFQNEAQLEKSRLLSDRFSAERPKGSFSTLEIQRTEQGDSAMYLCASSLTDNGRTRVNYGYTFGSGTRLTVV.

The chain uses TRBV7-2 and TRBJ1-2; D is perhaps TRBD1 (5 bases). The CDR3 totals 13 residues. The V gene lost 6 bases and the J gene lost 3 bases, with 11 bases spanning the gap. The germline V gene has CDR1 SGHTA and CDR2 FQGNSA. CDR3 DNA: TGTGCCAGCAGGCAACAGGTCCACTATGGCTACACCTTC. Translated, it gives CASRQQVHYGYTF.

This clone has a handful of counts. CDR3 sequence: CASSQDTGTAVTEAFF. The CDR3 coding sequence is TGTGCCAGCAGCCAAGATACCGGGACAGCTGTCACTGAAGCTTTCTTT. The rearrangement joins TRBV3-1 (or the pseudogene TRBV3-2) to TRBJ1-1, with 7 positions matching TRBD1. The CDR3 extends over 16 amino acids. Germline-derived CDR1 and CDR2 are LGHDT and YNNKEL (reference sequence). J lost 4 bases, V lost 0 bases, and 8 bases had no gene match.